The present T cell receptor beta chain was sequenced within a study of blood T cells in healthy people across ages. Findings and caveats of the study: While age rose, TCR beta diversity per million T cells dropped in a roughly linear way. Whereas aged donors had fewer naive CD4+ cells, long-lived donors had more of them and higher diversity.

Through a sample-barcoded 5' primer and a J-beta primer mix, a second PCR was run for about 6 to 11 cycles. Researchers report that a template-switch adaptor with 12 random nucleotides tagged each cDNA molecule. TCRdb redid the calling of the 5' RACE reads with MiXCR, one entry per CDR3 protein. The sample has about 1.6 million distinct CDR3 sequences; about 35% are singletons. Germline assignment: CDR1 MGHRA and CDR2 YSYEKL. The ends were cut back, 1 base at V and 0 bases at J, with 16 bases in the middle. The CDR3 has 18 amino acids. This clonotype turned up a few times. Antigen specificity is unknown.

This TCR was sampled from a woman aged 25 to 45 in good health. The specimen sequenced was blood. The rearrangement uses TRBV4-1 and TRBJ1-3, with TRBD1 as a possible D gene (5 bases). CDR3 DNA: TGCGCCAGCAGCCAAGGGGACTCGATGGGCGTCTCTGGAAACACCATATATTTT. As protein: CASSQGDSMGVSGNTIYF.